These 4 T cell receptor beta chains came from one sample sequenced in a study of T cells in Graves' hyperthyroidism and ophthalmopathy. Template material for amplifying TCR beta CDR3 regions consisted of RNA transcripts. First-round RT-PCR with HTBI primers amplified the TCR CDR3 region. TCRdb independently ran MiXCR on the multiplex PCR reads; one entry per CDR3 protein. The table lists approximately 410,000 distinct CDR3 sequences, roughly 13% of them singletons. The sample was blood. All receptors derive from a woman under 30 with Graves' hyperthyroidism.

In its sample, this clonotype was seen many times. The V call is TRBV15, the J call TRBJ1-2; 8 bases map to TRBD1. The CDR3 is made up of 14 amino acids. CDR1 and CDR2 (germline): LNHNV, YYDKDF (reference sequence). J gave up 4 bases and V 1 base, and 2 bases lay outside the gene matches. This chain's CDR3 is CATSRGTGSYGYTF. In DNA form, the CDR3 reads TGTGCCACCAGCAGAGGGACAGGGTCCTATGGCTACACCTTC.

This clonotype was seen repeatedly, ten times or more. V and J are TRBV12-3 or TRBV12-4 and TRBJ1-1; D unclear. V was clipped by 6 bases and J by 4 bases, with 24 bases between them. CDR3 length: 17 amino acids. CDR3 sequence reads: CASSYPRGGVGGTEAFF. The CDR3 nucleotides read TGTGCCAGCAGCTACCCCCGTGGCGGGGTGGGAGGCACTGAAGCTTTCTTT.

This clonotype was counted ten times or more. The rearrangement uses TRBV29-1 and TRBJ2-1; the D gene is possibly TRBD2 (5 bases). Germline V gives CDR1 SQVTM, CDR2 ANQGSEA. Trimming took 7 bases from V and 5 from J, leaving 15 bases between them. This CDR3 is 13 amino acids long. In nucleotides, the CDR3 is TGCAGCGCCTCCAGGCCGGGGAACAATGAGCAGTTCTTC. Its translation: CSASRPGNNEQFF.

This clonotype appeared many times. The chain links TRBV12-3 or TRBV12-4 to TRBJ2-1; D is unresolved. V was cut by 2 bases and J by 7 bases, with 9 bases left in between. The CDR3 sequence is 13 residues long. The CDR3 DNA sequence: TGTGCCAGCAGTTTACAAGGGCTGAATGAGCAGTTCTTC. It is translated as CASSLQGLNEQFF.